The clone carrying this T cell receptor (beta chain) appeared a few times. A single record per CDR3 protein comes from TCRdb applying MiXCR to the RT-PCR reads. The data contain about 700,000 distinct CDR3 sequences, about 14% of them singletons. Germline assignment: CDR1 MNHNY and CDR2 SVGAGI (reference sequence). V gave up 6 bases and J gave up 6 bases; unmatched junction bases: 11. This CDR3 is built from 14 residues. Sequenced material: memory CD4+ T cells from blood. The receptor comes from a female donor in good health, serving as a healthy control. The chain carries TRBV6-6 and TRBJ2-7; 7 bases are shared with TRBD2. The CDR3: CASRLRGERLEQYF. CDR3 in DNA: TGTGCCAGCAGGTTACGGGGGGAGCGGCTCGAGCAGTACTTC.